The clone carrying this T cell receptor (beta chain) appeared a few times. Its antigen remains unidentified. Sequenced material consisted of expressed TCRB transcripts (all of the isolated RNA was reverse transcribed). Here immunoSEQ multiplex PCR was the method, and the copy in TCRdb shows in-frame clones only, minus some. The sample shows some 360,000 clones, 9.6% of them seen only once. The data belong to a study of beta chain features in type 1 diabetes. Whole-study results and caveats: All four CD4+ subsets of Type 1 diabetes patients contained TCRB CDR3s that were moderately but significantly shorter.

CDR3 length: 14 residues. Unmatched junction bases numbered 2, after V lost 1 base and J lost 5 bases. The germline CDR1 and CDR2 sequences are SEHNR and FQNEAQ (reference sequence). The chain employs TRBV7-9 and TRBJ1-5, with TRBD1 matching over 7 bases. The sample was central memory CD4+ T cells from blood. This clonotype was obtained from a man under 40 with type 1 diabetes. The CDR3 here is CASSLGTGYQPQHF. CDR3 nucleotides: TGTGCCAGCAGCTTAGGGACAGGATATCAGCCCCAGCATTTT. Drawing the rest from reference TRBV7-9 and TRBJ1-5, the complete variable domain is DTGVSQNPRHKITKRGQNVTFRCDPISEHNRLYWYRQTLGQGPEFLTYFQNEAQLEKSRLLSDRFSAERPKGSFSTLEIQRTEQGDSAMYLCASSLGTGYQPQHFGDGTRLSIL.